This note documents a single T cell receptor (beta chain) sequence. Germline assignment: CDR1 DFQATT and CDR2 SNEGSKA (reference sequence). This CDR3 region has 14 residues. With 8 bases clipped from V and 4 bases from J, the junction kept 11 bases outside the gene matches. The data were obtained in a study of metastatic and nonmetastatic thyroid tumors. TCRdb re-clonotyped the PCR reads through MiXCR. The sample shows 72,000 or so clones, roughly 18% of them seen only once. Prior to thyroid surgery, none of the patients had received any treatment. Sequenced input: blood. The rearrangement uses TRBV20-1 and TRBJ2-5; 9 nucleotides match TRBD2. The clonotype originates from a female donor with papillary thyroid cancer or a benign thyroid nodule (not recorded which). Some clones in this sample may be carry-over from other donors' samples. Here the CDR3 DNA reads TGCAGTCTTCGGACTAGCGCCAATGGAGAGACCCAGTACTTC. It codes for CSLRTSANGETQYF.